The clone carrying this T cell receptor (beta chain) was seen a few times. The sample is drawn from a study of T cells in Graves' hyperthyroidism and ophthalmopathy. TCR beta CDR3 region amplification was performed from RNA transcripts. With the HTBI primer set, the TCR CDR3 went through a first round of RT-PCR. MiXCR was run by TCRdb on the multiplex PCR reads, yielding one entry per CDR3 protein. Seen here are some 720,000 distinct CDR3 sequences, roughly 15% observed once, and the top ten hold about 8.4%. The TCR originated in a man between 18 and 35 years old with Graves' hyperthyroidism. The sequenced sample was blood.

CDR3 bases: TGCAGTGCCAGTTCCGTGACAGGGGGCTTCGGGTCCTACGAGCAGTACTTC. This sequence encodes CSASSVTGGFGSYEQYF. The chain is built from TRBV20-1 and TRBJ2-7; TRBD1 agrees at 10 bases. There are 17 residues in the CDR3. Trimming took 6 bases from V and 1 from J; bases not matched to a gene: 15. CDR1 and CDR2 from the germline V gene are DFQATT and SNEGSKA (reference sequence).